The 10 T cell receptor beta chains below come from one sample, sequenced in a study of blood T cells in healthy people across ages. A second PCR, run for roughly 7 to 12 cycles, used a sample-barcoded 5' primer plus a J-beta primer mix. A single record per CDR3 protein comes from TCRdb applying MiXCR to the 5' RACE reads. The sample contains more than 750,000 distinct CDR3 sequences, about 27% of which appear only once. These data also formed part of another study, on T cells of mothers and their children.

Material for sequencing was blood. The source is a middle-aged woman in good health.

V is TRBV6-6 and J is TRBJ2-3, with D hard to call. The CDR3 loop spans 13 amino acids. Germline V gene lookup returns CDR1 MNHNY and CDR2 SVGAGI (reference sequence). Trimming removed 8 bases from V and 2 bases from J, with 11 bases in between. The CDR3 DNA reads as TGTGCCAGCTCCTCCGGTAACACAGATACGCAGTATTTT. Translating gives CASSSGNTDTQYF.

The sample holds a few counts of this clonotype. The chain employs TRBV28 and TRBJ2-1; D is perhaps TRBD1 (6 bases). Per the germline V gene, CDR1 is MDHEN and CDR2 is SYDVKM. There are 12 residues in the CDR3. V was shortened by 7 bases and J by 8 bases, with 12 bases between the two germline ends. The CDR3 loop reads CASTRSGDEQFF. CDR3 nucleotides: TGTGCCAGCACCCGATCAGGGGATGAGCAGTTCTTC.

This clonotype was recorded a few times. The chain couples TRBV28 to TRBJ1-2, with TRBD1 as a possible D gene (6 bases). Trimming cost V 8 bases and J 0 bases, with 13 bases left between them. Germline CDR1 reads MDHEN; CDR2 reads SYDVKM. The CDR3 loop spans 14 amino acids. This CDR3 reads CASSGAAANYGYTF. The DNA for the CDR3 is TGTGCCAGCTCAGGGGCGGCGGCTAACTATGGCTACACCTTC.

This clonotype was detected only a few times. The chain has TRBV9 and TRBJ2-7; 10 bases are shared with TRBD2. The J call may not be correct, given that the DNA end is closer to TRBJ2-5. Germline CDR1 reads SGDLS; CDR2 reads YYNGEE. This CDR3 spans 18 amino acids. Here the CDR3 reads CASSVVSGGTRIQETQYF. DNA of the CDR3: TGTGCCAGCAGCGTAGTTAGCGGGGGGACAAGAATACAAGAGACCCAGTACTTC.

The CDR3: CASTPDPSSYNEQFF. The DNA for the CDR3 is TGTGCCAGCACCCCCGACCCGAGCTCCTACAATGAGCAGTTCTTC. This rearrangement joins TRBV28 to TRBJ2-1; D is ambiguous. V lost 7 bases to trimming and J lost 0 bases, with 13 bases between them. CDR3 size: 15 residues. CDR1 is MDHEN, CDR2 SYDVKM, per germline.

Ten or more counts support this clonotype. The J gene is TRBJ2-7, the V gene TRBV25-1, with 10 bases fitting TRBD2. The germline V gene encodes CDR1 MGHDK and CDR2 SYGVNS. The CDR3 extends over 13 amino acids. Trimming removed 6 bases from V and 1 base from J; junction bases left unmatched: 0. The CDR3 DNA sequence: TGTGCCAGCAGACTAGCGGGGTCCTACGAGCAGTACTTC. It yields the protein CASRLAGSYEQYF.

This clonotype was seen a handful of times. The chain combines TRBV18 with TRBJ2-6; D uncertain. From germline, CDR1 is KGHSH and CDR2 LQKENI. The CDR3 sequence is 15 residues long. V lost 2 bases and J 1 base, leaving 6 bases between the germline ends. CDR3 nucleotides: TGTGCCAGCTCACCAATGTGGTCTGGGGCCAACGTCCTGACTTTC. Translation gives CASSPMWSGANVLTF.

This clonotype was seen more than once but under ten times. V usage is TRBV29-1 and J usage is TRBJ2-1, with a weak D call TRBD2 (5 bases). The CDR3 is 16 amino acids. V shed 0 bases and J shed 0 bases, with 12 bases lying between them. CDR1 is SQVTM and CDR2 is ANQGSEA in the germline V gene. Here the CDR3 DNA reads TGCAGCGTTGAAGATCTTGTAGGGAGCTCCTACAATGAGCAGTTCTTC. Amino acid sequence: CSVEDLVGSSYNEQFF.

The gene calls are TRBV29-1 and TRBJ2-2; TRBD2 matches at 7 bases. CDR1 and CDR2 from the germline V gene are SQVTM and ANQGSEA. Losses at the gene ends were 3 bases for V and 4 bases for J; bases not matched to a gene: 8. The CDR3 runs 15 residues. The CDR3 loop reads CSVEGGWSVTGELFF. DNA of the CDR3: TGCAGCGTTGAGGGGGGGTGGTCGGTCACCGGGGAGCTGTTTTTT.

V is TRBV12-3 or TRBV12-4 and J is TRBJ1-1; D ambiguous. This CDR3 is 16 amino acids long. Trimming stripped 3 bases from V and 1 base from J, with 15 bases between. The CDR3 is CASSFQPDITNTEAFF. In DNA, the CDR3 is TGTGCCAGCAGTTTCCAACCAGACATAACGAACACTGAAGCTTTCTTT.